This T cell receptor beta chain was documented in a study of blood T cell repertoires in COVID-19. At the level of the study: The study drew acute and convalescent COVID-19 samples from the United States, Italy and Spain. T cells, B-cell-depleted T cells, or PBMCs provided the cDNA or gDNA that served as material.

Source study methods: Estimation of nucleated cell counts relied on the amplification of reference gene primers. Clones were sequenced by immunoSEQ multiplex PCR, and TCRdb holds only the in-frame ones, with some missing. V and J calls and clone size follow that table, whereas D and trimming were derived from the DNA. This table holds about 140,000 clones, 75% to 90% found once. The sample taken for sequencing was peripheral blood. The sequence was collected from a man aged 55 to 70 with active or convalescent COVID-19.

The CDR3 DNA reads as TGTGCCAGCAGCTTAGGGGGACTAGGGCTCTACGAGCAGTACTTC. Translated: CASSLGGLGLYEQYF. The rearrangement uses TRBV11-1 and TRBJ2-7; 8 bases align to TRBD2. Germline loops: CDR1 SGHAT, CDR2 FQDESV (reference sequence). V trimming: 1 base; J trimming: 3 bases; junction bases outside the gene matches: 5. This CDR3 region has 15 residues.